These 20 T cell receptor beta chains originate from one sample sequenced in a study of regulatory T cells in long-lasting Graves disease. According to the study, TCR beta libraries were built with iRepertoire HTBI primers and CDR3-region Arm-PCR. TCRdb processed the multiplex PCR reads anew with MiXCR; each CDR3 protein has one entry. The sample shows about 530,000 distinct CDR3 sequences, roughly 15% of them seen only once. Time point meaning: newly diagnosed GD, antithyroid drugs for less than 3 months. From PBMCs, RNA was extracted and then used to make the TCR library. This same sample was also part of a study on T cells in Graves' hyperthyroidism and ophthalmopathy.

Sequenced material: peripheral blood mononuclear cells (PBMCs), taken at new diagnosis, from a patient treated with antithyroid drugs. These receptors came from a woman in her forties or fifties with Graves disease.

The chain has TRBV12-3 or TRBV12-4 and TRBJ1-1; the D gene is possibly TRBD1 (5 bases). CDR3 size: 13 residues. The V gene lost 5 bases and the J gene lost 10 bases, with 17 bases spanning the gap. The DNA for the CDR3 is TGTGCCAGCAGTGCGTTCACGGGGCGGGGAGCTTTCTTT. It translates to CASSAFTGRGAFF.

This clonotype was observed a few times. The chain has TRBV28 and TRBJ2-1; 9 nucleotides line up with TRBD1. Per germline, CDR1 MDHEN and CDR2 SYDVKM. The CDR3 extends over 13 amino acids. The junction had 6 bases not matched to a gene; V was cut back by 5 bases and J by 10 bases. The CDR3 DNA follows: TGTGCCAGCAGTCCCGGGACAGGGTTCGAGCAGTTCTTC. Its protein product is CASSPGTGFEQFF.

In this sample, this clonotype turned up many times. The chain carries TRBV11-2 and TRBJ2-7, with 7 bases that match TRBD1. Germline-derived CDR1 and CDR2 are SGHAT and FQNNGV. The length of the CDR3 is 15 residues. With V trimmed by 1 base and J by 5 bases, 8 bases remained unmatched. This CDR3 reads CASSLGRQGQDEQYF. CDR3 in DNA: TGTGCCAGCAGCTTAGGGAGACAGGGTCAGGACGAGCAGTACTTC.

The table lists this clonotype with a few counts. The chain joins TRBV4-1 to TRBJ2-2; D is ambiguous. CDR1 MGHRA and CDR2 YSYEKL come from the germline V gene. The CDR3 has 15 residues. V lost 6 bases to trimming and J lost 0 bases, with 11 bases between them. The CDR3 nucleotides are TGCGCCAGCAGTCACAATTCGGCGAACACCGGGGAGCTGTTTTTT. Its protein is CASSHNSANTGELFF.

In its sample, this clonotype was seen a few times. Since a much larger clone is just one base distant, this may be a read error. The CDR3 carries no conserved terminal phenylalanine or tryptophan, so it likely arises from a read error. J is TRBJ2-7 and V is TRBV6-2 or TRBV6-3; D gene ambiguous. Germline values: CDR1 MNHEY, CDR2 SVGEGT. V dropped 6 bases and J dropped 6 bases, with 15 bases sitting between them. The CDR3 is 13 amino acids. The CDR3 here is CASSRLDGLEQYL. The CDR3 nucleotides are TGTGCCAGCAGCCGCCTGGACGGCCTCGAGCAGTACCTC.

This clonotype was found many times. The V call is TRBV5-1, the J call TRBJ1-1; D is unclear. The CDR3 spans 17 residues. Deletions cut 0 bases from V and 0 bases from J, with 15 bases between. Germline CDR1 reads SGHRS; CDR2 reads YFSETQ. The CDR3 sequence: CASSLAPLQTLNTEAFF. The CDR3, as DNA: TGCGCCAGCAGCTTGGCCCCCCTACAGACCCTGAACACTGAAGCTTTCTTT.

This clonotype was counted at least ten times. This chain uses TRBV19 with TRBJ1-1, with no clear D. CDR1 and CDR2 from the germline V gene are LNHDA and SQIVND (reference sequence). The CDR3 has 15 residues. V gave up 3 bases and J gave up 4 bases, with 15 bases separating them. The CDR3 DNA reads TGTGCCAGTAGTATCGGCAGGAATAGTGGCACTGAAGCTTTCTTT. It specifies CASSIGRNSGTEAFF. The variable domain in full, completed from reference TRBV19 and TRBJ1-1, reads DGGITQSPKYLFRKEGQNVTLSCEQNLNHDAMYWYRQDPGQGLRLIYYSQIVNDFQKGDIAEGYSVSREKKESFPLTVTSAQKNPTAFYLCASSIGRNSGTEAFFGQGTRLTVV.

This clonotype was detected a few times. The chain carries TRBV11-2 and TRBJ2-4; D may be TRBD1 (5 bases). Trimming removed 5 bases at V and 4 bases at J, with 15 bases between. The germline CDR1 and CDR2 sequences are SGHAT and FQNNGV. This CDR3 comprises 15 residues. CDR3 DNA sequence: TGTGCCAGCAGCCAAGAAAGGGGATGGAAAAACATTCAGTACTTC. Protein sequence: CASSQERGWKNIQYF. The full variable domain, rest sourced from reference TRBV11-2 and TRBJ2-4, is EAGVAQSPRYKIIEKRQSVAFWCNPISGHATLYWYQQILGQGPKLLIQFQNNGVVDDSQLPKDRFSAERLKGVDSTLKIQPAKLEDSAVYLCASSQERGWKNIQYFGAGTRLSVL.

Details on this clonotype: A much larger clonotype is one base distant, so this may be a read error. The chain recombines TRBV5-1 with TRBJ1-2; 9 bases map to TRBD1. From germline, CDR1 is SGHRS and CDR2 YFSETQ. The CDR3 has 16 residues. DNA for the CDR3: TGCGCCAGCAGCACGAACCCGGGACAGGGTGCTTATGGCCACACCTTC. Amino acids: CASSTNPGQGAYGHTF.

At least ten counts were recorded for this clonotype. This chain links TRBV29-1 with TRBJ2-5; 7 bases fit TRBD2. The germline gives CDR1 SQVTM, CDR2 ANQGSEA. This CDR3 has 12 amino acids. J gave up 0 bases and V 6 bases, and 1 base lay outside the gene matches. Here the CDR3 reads CSVGGYQETQYF. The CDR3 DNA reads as TGCAGCGTGGGGGGGTACCAAGAGACCCAGTACTTC.

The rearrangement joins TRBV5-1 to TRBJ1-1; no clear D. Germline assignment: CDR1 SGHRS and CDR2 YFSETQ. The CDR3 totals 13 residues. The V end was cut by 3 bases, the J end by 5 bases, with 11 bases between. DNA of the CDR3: TGCGCCAGCAGCTGGTCTCCTGGGACTGAAGCTTTCTTT. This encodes CASSWSPGTEAFF.

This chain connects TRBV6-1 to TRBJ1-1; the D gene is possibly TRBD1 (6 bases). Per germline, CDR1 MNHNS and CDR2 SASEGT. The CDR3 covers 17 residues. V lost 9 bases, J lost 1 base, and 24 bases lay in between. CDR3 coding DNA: TGTGCCAGACCCCCAACACACACAGGGAAGGGGAACACTGAAGCTTTCTTT. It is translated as CARPPTHTGKGNTEAFF.

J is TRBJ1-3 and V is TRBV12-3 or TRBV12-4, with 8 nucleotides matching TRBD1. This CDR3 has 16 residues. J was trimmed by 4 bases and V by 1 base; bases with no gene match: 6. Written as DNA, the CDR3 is TGTGCCAGCAGTTTAGGGACAGGGCAGGAGGGAAACACCATATATTTT. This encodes CASSLGTGQEGNTIYF.

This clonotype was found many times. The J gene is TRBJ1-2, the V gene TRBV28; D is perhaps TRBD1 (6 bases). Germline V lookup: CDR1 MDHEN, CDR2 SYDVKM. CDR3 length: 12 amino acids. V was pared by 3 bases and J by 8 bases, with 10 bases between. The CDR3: CASSFGDRGYTF. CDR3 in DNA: TGTGCCAGCAGTTTCGGCGACAGGGGCTACACCTTC.

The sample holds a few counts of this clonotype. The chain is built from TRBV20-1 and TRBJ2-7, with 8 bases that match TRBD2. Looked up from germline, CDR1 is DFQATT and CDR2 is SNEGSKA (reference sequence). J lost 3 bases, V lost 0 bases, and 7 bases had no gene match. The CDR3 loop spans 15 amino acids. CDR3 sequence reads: CSARDPRGGVYEQYF. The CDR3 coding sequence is TGCAGTGCTAGAGATCCCCGGGGGGGGGTCTACGAGCAGTACTTC.

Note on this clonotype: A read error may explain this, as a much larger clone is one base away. CDR3 nucleotide sequence: TGTGCCAGCAGTCAGAATTTGGGACCTCGAGCTTTCTTT. Its translation: CASSQNLGPRAFF. The rearrangement uses TRBV3-1 and TRBJ2-3, with D maybe TRBD1 (5 bases). The end of the DNA is better explained by TRBJ1-1, so the J call may be wrong. This CDR3 comprises 13 residues. Germline lookup yields CDR1 LGHDT and CDR2 YNNKEL (reference sequence).

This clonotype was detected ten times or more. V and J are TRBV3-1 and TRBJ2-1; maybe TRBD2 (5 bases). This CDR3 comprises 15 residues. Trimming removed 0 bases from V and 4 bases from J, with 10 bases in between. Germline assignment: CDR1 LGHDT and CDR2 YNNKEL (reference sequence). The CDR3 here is CASSQDRWEYNEQFF. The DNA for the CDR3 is TGTGCCAGCAGCCAAGACAGGTGGGAGTACAATGAGCAGTTCTTC.

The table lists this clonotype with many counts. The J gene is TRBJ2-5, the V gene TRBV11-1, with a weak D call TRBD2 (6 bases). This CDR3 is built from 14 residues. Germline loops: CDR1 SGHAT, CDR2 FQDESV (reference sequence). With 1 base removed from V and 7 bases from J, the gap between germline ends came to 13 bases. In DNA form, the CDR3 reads TGTGCCAGCAGCTTAGAAGGGCGGGGAAGGACCCAGTACTTC. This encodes CASSLEGRGRTQYF.

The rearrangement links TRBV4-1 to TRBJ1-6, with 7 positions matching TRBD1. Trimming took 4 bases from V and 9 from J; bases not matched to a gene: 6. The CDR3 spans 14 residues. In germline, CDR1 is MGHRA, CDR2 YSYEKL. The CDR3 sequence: CASSPQDRSSPLHF. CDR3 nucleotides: TGCGCCAGCAGCCCTCAGGACAGGTCTTCACCCCTCCACTTT.

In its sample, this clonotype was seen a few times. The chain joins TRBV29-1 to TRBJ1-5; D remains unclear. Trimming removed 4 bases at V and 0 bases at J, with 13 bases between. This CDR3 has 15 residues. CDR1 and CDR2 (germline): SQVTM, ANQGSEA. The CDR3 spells CSVGGEGGSNQPQHF. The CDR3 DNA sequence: TGCAGCGTTGGGGGTGAGGGTGGTAGCAATCAGCCCCAGCATTTT.